This T cell receptor (beta chain) comes out of a study of graft-versus-host responses after intestinal transplantation. Study summary: The whole recipient group had anti-thymocyte globulin induction followed by tacrolimus and steroids for roughly three years.

Broader study findings: Some patients had graft-donor T cell macrochimerism, and their allografts showed high graft-versus-host to host-versus-graft clonal ratios. HvG clone declines early post-transplant were associated with peak circulating GvH levels. GvH clones surfaced in recipient marrow, some emerging earlier in ileum or blood.

The V and J ends lost 5 bases and 0 bases respectively, with 7 bases between them. Per the germline V gene, CDR1 is SQVTM and CDR2 is ANQGSEA. The CDR3 totals 13 residues. Comment on this clone: Its specificity is unknown.

TCRdb keeps only in-frame clones here, not all; method: immunoSEQ multiplex PCR. The repertoire includes approximately 90,000 clones, under 95% of them detected once, and around 0.36% sits in the top ten. The sequence came from a human donor who was the organ donor for an intestinal transplant. The chain uses TRBV29-1 and TRBJ2-2; D ambiguous. The sequences come from unstimulated CD8+ T cells sorted from spleen or lymph node cells, collected before transplant. The CDR3 spells CSVLSPNTGELFF. The CDR3 bases are TGCAGCGTTTTATCCCCGAACACCGGGGAGCTGTTTTTT.